This is a list of T cell receptor beta chains from one sample in a study of blood T cell repertoires in COVID-19. Generated by immunoSEQ multiplex PCR, the TCRdb table keeps only in-frame clones and is missing some. The sample has 310,000 or so clones, 90% seen once; the top ten hold 1.7%. Sequenced sample: PBMCs or T cells enriched from blood (not recorded which). All receptors derive from a woman younger than 35 with acute COVID-19. Both conserved end residues are part of each CDR3. A D gene is named only where the DNA matches it firmly. The size entry is marked missing in some rows and otherwise reads once, few, many or a size class.

size	V	J	D	CDR3	DNA
few	TRBV28	TRBJ1-1	TRBD1	CASSSGQGEVTEAFF	TGTGCCAGCAGTTCAGGACAGGGGGAGGTCACTGAAGCTTTCTTT
.	TRBV15	TRBJ1-4	.	CATSRDLGSAAEKLFF	TGTGCCACCAGCAGAGATCTCGGCAGTGCGGCTGAAAAACTGTTTTTT
once	TRBV30	TRBJ1-3	.	CAWSVTGGNTIYF	TGTGCCTGGAGTGTGACAGGTGGAAACACCATATATTTT
.	TRBV19	TRBJ2-2	.	CASSNSVDTGELFF	TGTGCCAGTAGTAATAGCGTTGACACCGGGGAGCTGTTTTTT
.	TRBV5-6	TRBJ1-3	.	CASRINRVGNTIYF	TGTGCCAGCAGGATAAACAGGGTTGGAAACACCATATATTTT
.	TRBV6-5	TRBJ2-3	TRBD2	CASLKNSGSADTQYF	TGTGCCAGCCTCAAAAATAGCGGGAGCGCAGATACGCAGTATTTT
.	TRBV5-6	TRBJ1-2	.	CASSLSRGYGYTF	TGTGCCAGCAGCTTGTCCCGGGGCTATGGCTACACCTTC
.	TRBV24-1	TRBJ1-2	.	CATSDLQGWGYTF	TGTGCCACCAGTGACTTACAGGGTTGGGGCTACACCTTC
.	TRBV28	TRBJ2-7	.	CASSRGASGSHEQYF	TGTGCCAGCAGCAGGGGGGCTAGCGGGTCCCACGAGCAGTACTTC
.	TRBV19	TRBJ1-5	TRBD1	CASRSDRVIGQPQHF	TGTGCCAGTAGATCGGACAGGGTTATAGGACAGCCCCAGCATTTT
.	TRBV5-1	TRBJ1-2	TRBD1	CASSPRQGDYGYTF	TGCGCCAGCAGCCCTCGACAGGGGGACTATGGCTACACCTTC
.	TRBV27	TRBJ1-2	.	CASSLDSNYGYTF	TGTGCCAGCAGCTTAGACAGTAACTATGGCTACACCTTC
.	TRBV29-1	TRBJ2-7	TRBD2	CSVVGLAGVLYEQYF	TGCAGCGTTGTAGGACTAGCGGGAGTCCTCTACGAGCAGTACTTC
.	TRBV25-1	TRBJ1-1	.	CASSESYRERTEAFF	TGTGCCAGCAGTGAATCCTACAGGGAAAGGACTGAAGCTTTCTTT
.	TRBV5-4	TRBJ2-7	.	CASSLDGGYEQYF	TGTGCCAGCAGCTTGGACGGCGGTTACGAGCAGTACTTC
.	TRBV27	TRBJ2-7	TRBD1	CASSLSWTGFDEQYF	TGTGCCAGCAGTTTATCCTGGACAGGGTTCGACGAGCAGTACTTC
.	TRBV6-4	TRBJ2-7	TRBD1	CASSEGGTGSHEQYF	TGTGCCAGCAGTGAGGGGGGGACAGGGTCCCACGAGCAGTACTTC
.	TRBV10-3	TRBJ2-7	.	CAISEGDFSYEQYF	TGTGCCATCAGTGAAGGGGACTTCTCCTACGAGCAGTACTTC
.	TRBV4-1	TRBJ2-7	.	CASSPRYWGRGSYEQYF	TGCGCCAGCAGCCCCCGGTATTGGGGGCGAGGCTCCTACGAGCAGTACTTC
.	TRBV28	TRBJ1-2	.	CASSPPNGDLNYGYTF	TGTGCCAGCAGTCCTCCCAATGGAGATTTGAACTATGGCTACACCTTC
.	TRBV18	TRBJ1-1	TRBD1	CASSPLQGSPEAFF	TGTGCCAGCTCACCACTACAGGGGTCACCTGAAGCTTTCTTT